The 29 T cell receptor beta chains presented below share a single source sample, sequenced in a study of blood T cell repertoires in COVID-19. TCRdb keeps only in-frame clones here, not all; method: immunoSEQ multiplex PCR. Of around 200,000 clones detected, approximately 91% appear once; the ten largest clones hold about 1.7%. The specimen was peripheral blood. These receptors were obtained from a man between 18 and 29 years old with active or convalescent COVID-19.

The chain carries TRBV27 and TRBJ2-7; D not certain. The V and J ends lost 0 bases and 6 bases respectively, with 9 bases between them. In germline, CDR1 is MNHEY, CDR2 SMNVEV (reference sequence). The length of the CDR3 is 13 residues. In DNA form, the CDR3 reads TGTGCCAGCAGTTTATCGACCCGGAGCGAGCAGTACTTC. Translation gives CASSLSTRSEQYF.

This clone was counted a few times. The V gene is TRBV2, the J gene TRBJ2-2; TRBD2 agrees at 16 bases. Germline V gives CDR1 SNHLY, CDR2 FYNNEI. V gave up 7 bases and J gave up 5 bases; unmatched junction bases: 7. CDR3 length: 17 amino acids. CDR3 loop: CASMPGLAGGGTGELFF. For the CDR3, the DNA is TGTGCCAGCATGCCGGGACTAGCGGGAGGGGGTACCGGGGAGCTGTTTTTT.

The gene calls are TRBV5-1 and TRBJ1-4; 9 positions match TRBD1. The CDR3 has 14 amino acids. Germline CDR1 SGHRS, CDR2 YFSETQ. After removal of 0 bases from V and 7 bases from J, the junction contained 1 base not matched to a gene. CDR3 amino acids: CASSLGTGAEKLFF. The CDR3 nucleotides are TGCGCCAGCAGCTTGGGGACAGGGGCTGAAAAACTGTTTTTT.

V and J are TRBV5-6 and TRBJ2-2; 10 positions agree with TRBD2. This CDR3 has 15 residues. The V and J ends lost 4 bases and 4 bases, in that order; junction bases with no gene match: 4. Germline assignment: CDR1 SGHDT and CDR2 YYEEEE. For the CDR3, the DNA is TGTGCCAGCAGCCTAGCGGGAGAATCCACCGGGGAGCTGTTTTTT. Translating gives CASSLAGESTGELFF.

V usage is TRBV11-2 and J usage is TRBJ1-3; D gene uncertain. The CDR3 is 12 residues long. The germline V gene has CDR1 SGHAT and CDR2 FQNNGV. V shed 6 bases and J shed 3 bases, with 6 bases lying between them. CDR3 in amino acids: CASSRNGNTIYF. The CDR3 coding sequence is TGTGCCAGCAGTCGTAATGGAAACACCATATATTTT.

The V call is TRBV5-1, the J call TRBJ1-4; D unresolved. Trimming took off 8 bases at V and 8 bases at J, with 16 bases between the two ends. CDR3 length: 13 amino acids. CDR1 is SGHRS and CDR2 is YFSETQ in the germline V gene. This chain's CDR3 is CASSTGVNEKLFF. The CDR3 DNA is TGCGCCAGTTCGACCGGAGTTAACGAAAAACTGTTTTTT.

This clone was seen only a few times. The rearrangement joins TRBV7-8 to TRBJ1-5; tentative D call: TRBD1 (6 bases). The V gene lost 1 base and the J gene lost 4 bases, with 11 bases spanning the gap. Germline V gene sequence: CDR1 SGHVS, CDR2 FQNEAQ. This CDR3 comprises 15 residues. DNA for the CDR3: TGTGCCAGCAGCTTAGACAGGGTGACGAATCAGCCCCAGCATTTT. Protein sequence: CASSLDRVTNQPQHF.

The chain recombines TRBV6-5 with TRBJ1-2; TRBD1 aligns across 10 bases. Germline CDR1 is MNHEY and CDR2 is SVGAGI. Trimming at V came to 6 bases and at J to 0 bases, leaving 4 bases not matched to a gene. The CDR3 is 15 residues long. Here the CDR3 reads CASRGTGDPNYGYTF. CDR3 in DNA: TGTGCCAGCAGAGGGACAGGGGACCCTAACTATGGCTACACCTTC.

The rearrangement joins TRBV16 to TRBJ2-1, with D possibly being TRBD2 (5 bases). CDR1 and CDR2 (germline): KGHSY, FQNENV. The V and J ends lost 2 bases and 7 bases respectively, with 15 bases between them. This CDR3 is 15 amino acids long. The CDR3 reads CASSQRGSGSNEQFF. The DNA for the CDR3 is TGTGCCAGCAGCCAACGAGGTTCGGGGTCTAATGAGCAGTTCTTC. Supplemented by reference TRBV16 and TRBJ2-1, the full variable domain reads GEEVAQTPKHLVRGEGQKAKLYCAPIKGHSYVFWYQQVLKNEFKFLISFQNENVFDETGMPKERFSAKCLPNSPCSLEIQATKLEDSAVYFCASSQRGSGSNEQFFGPGTRLTVL.

The V gene is TRBV7-9, the J gene TRBJ2-1, with 8 bases matching TRBD2. CDR1 is SEHNR, CDR2 FQNEAQ, per germline (reference sequence). The CDR3 runs 12 residues. J gave up 12 bases and V 4 bases, and 5 bases lay outside the gene matches. The CDR3 region is CASSWGTRLQFF. The CDR3 DNA follows: TGTGCCAGCAGCTGGGGGACTAGATTGCAGTTCTTC.

The rearrangement joins TRBV7-2 to TRBJ2-3; 10 bases map to TRBD2. Germline CDR1 reads SGHTA; CDR2 reads FQGNSA. The CDR3 covers 18 residues. Germline trimming cut 0 bases from V and 4 bases from J; bases unmatched to any gene: 10. The CDR3 loop is CASSLAPGGLAGADTQYF. CDR3 coding DNA: TGTGCCAGCAGCTTAGCCCCCGGGGGGCTAGCGGGAGCAGATACGCAGTATTTT.

This clone was counted a single time. V gene TRBV7-2 combines with J gene TRBJ2-3; TRBD2 matches at 7 bases. J lost 1 base, V lost 4 bases, and 8 bases had no gene match. The CDR3 sequence is 16 residues long. Germline CDR1 reads SGHTA; CDR2 reads FQGNSA. The CDR3 here is CASSSGLAAGTDTQYF. Written as DNA, the CDR3 is TGTGCCAGCAGCTCCGGGCTAGCGGCCGGCACAGATACGCAGTATTTT.

This chain links TRBV6-5 with TRBJ2-1; TRBD1 matches at 8 bases. The CDR3 is 15 amino acids. CDR1 is MNHEY and CDR2 is SVGAGI in the germline V gene. The trim removed 6 bases at V and 5 bases at J, leaving 9 bases unmatched. Written as DNA, the CDR3 is TGTGCCAGCAGGTTGGGCAGGGGGCAGAACAATGAGCAGTTCTTC. This translates into CASRLGRGQNNEQFF.

This chain links TRBV4-1 with TRBJ2-2; 10 positions match TRBD1. The V gene's germline CDR1 is MGHRA and CDR2 YSYEKL. V gave up 6 bases and J gave up 0 bases; unmatched junction bases: 13. The CDR3 has 19 amino acids. This chain's CDR3 is CASSPSGTGDLSNTGELFF. For the CDR3, the DNA is TGCGCCAGCAGTCCTTCCGGGACAGGGGACTTATCGAACACCGGGGAGCTGTTTTTT.

This chain joins TRBV9 and TRBJ1-2; 7 bases line up with TRBD1. This CDR3 is built from 14 residues. CDR1 SGDLS and CDR2 YYNGEE come from the germline V gene. Trimming at V came to 3 bases and at J to 5 bases, leaving 7 bases not matched to a gene. CDR3 region: CASSAGTETYGYTF. The CDR3 bases are TGTGCCAGCAGCGCCGGGACAGAGACTTATGGCTACACCTTC.

This clone was counted a few times. V is TRBV7-8 and J is TRBJ1-2, with D tentatively TRBD1 (5 bases). From germline, CDR1 is SGHVS and CDR2 FQNEAQ. The CDR3 extends over 13 amino acids. The V end was cut by 1 base, the J end by 6 bases, with 9 bases between. In DNA form, the CDR3 reads TGTGCCAGCAGCTTAGAGTCAGGGAATGGCTACACCTTC. Protein: CASSLESGNGYTF. Based on the CDR3 plus reference TRBV7-8 and TRBJ1-2, the full variable domain is GAGVSQSPRYKVAKRGQDVALRCDPISGHVSLFWYQQALGQGPEFLTYFQNEAQLDKSGLPSDRFFAERPEGSVSTLKIQRTQQEDSAVYLCASSLESGNGYTFGSGTRLTVV.

The J gene is TRBJ2-1, the V gene TRBV4-3, with D perhaps TRBD2 (5 bases). Trimming removed 0 bases from V and 4 bases from J, with 7 bases in between. Germline CDR1 LGHNA, CDR2 YSLEER. This CDR3 has 14 amino acids. CDR3 loop: CASSQDSVYNEQFF. CDR3 sequence (DNA): TGCGCCAGCAGCCAAGATAGCGTTTACAATGAGCAGTTCTTC.

The chain combines TRBV21-1 with TRBJ2-7; the table's D call TRBD2 went unverified against the DNA. TRBV21-1 represents a pseudogene. The CDR3 consists of 16 residues. CDR3 DNA: TGTGCCAGCAGCAAAACGACAACTAGCGGGAGATACGAGCAGTACTTC. This codes for CASSKTTTSGRYEQYF.

The chain carries TRBV11-3 and TRBJ1-1, with a weak D call TRBD1 (5 bases). Between the trimmed V and J ends, which lost 4 bases and 6 bases, there was a span of 9 bases. This CDR3 spans 12 amino acids. The germline V gene has CDR1 SGHNT and CDR2 YENEEA. CDR3 DNA sequence: TGTGCCAGCAGCTCGAGGACATCTGAAGCTTTCTTT. Encoded protein: CASSSRTSEAFF.

A single count supports this clone. The chain couples TRBV5-1 to TRBJ2-3, with D possibly TRBD2 on 7 matching bases. The CDR3 length is 16 residues. The germline V gene encodes CDR1 SGHRS and CDR2 YFSETQ. The V end was cut by 4 bases, the J end by 0 bases, with 15 bases between. The CDR3 loop is CASSGEGGTSTDTQYF. The CDR3 DNA sequence: TGCGCCAGCAGCGGAGAGGGGGGGACTAGCACAGATACGCAGTATTTT. Complete variable domain (other parts from reference TRBV5-1 and TRBJ2-3): KAGVTQTPRYLIKTRGQQVTLSCSPISGHRSVSWYQQTPGQGLQFLFEYFSETQRNKGNFPGRFSGRQFSNSRSEMNVSTLELGDSALYLCASSGEGGTSTDTQYFGPGTRLTVL.

The CDR3 spells CASSRGEGSPLHF. CDR3 bases: TGTGCCAGCAGCCGAGGGGAGGGGTCACCCCTCCACTTT. The chain uses TRBV6-5 and TRBJ1-6, with D possibly matching TRBD1 (5 bases). Deletions cut 6 bases from V and 10 bases from J, with 13 bases between. The germline V gene encodes CDR1 MNHEY and CDR2 SVGAGI. The CDR3 has 13 amino acids.

This clone was detected only once. The chain recombines TRBV10-3 with TRBJ2-7; 10 bases fit TRBD2. Germline-derived CDR1 and CDR2 are ENHRY and SYGVKD. The CDR3 loop spans 16 amino acids. V lost 3 bases, J lost 0 bases, and 5 bases stayed unmatched. The CDR3 bases are TGTGCCATCAGTGATTGGAGCGGGAGGGACTCCTACGAGCAGTACTTC. This sequence encodes CAISDWSGRDSYEQYF.

The chain combines TRBV4-3 with TRBJ2-5; D not certain. The CDR3 consists of 15 residues. Germline V CDR1 and CDR2: LGHNA, YSLEER. V was shortened by 0 bases and J by 1 base, with 9 bases between the two germline ends. The CDR3 sequence: CASSQDLRSQETQYF. The CDR3 region has the DNA TGCGCCAGCAGCCAAGATTTGAGATCCCAAGAGACCCAGTACTTC.

This clone has a single count. The rearrangement joins TRBV9 to TRBJ2-5; no definite D call. V was shortened by 0 bases and J by 2 bases, with 8 bases between the two germline ends. Germline V gene lookup returns CDR1 SGDLS and CDR2 YYNGEE. CDR3 length equals 14 residues. CDR3 amino acids: CASSVDSLQETQYF. In DNA, the CDR3 is TGTGCCAGCAGCGTAGACTCCCTTCAAGAGACCCAGTACTTC.

In regard to this clone: Other DNA variants within this sample encode the same CDR3. The chain joins TRBV11-2 to TRBJ1-5, with TRBD1 matching 8 bases. This CDR3 contains 15 residues. Per the germline V gene, CDR1 is SGHAT and CDR2 is FQNNGV. Germline trimming cut 0 bases from V and 4 bases from J; bases unmatched to any gene: 2. The chain's CDR3 is CASSLDTGGNQPQHF. CDR3 nucleotide sequence: TGTGCCAGCAGCTTAGACACAGGGGGAAATCAGCCCCAGCATTTT.

J is TRBJ1-1 and V is TRBV19; TRBD1 agrees at 8 bases. This CDR3 is built from 14 residues. Germline CDR1 reads LNHDA; CDR2 reads SQIVND (reference sequence). The V segment lost 6 bases and the J segment 5 bases; nucleotides outside the gene matches: 8. Here the CDR3 DNA reads TGTGCCAGTAGGACGATGACAGGGGAGACTGAAGCTTTCTTT. Encoded protein: CASRTMTGETEAFF. Full variable domain (outside the CDR3, taken from reference TRBV19 and TRBJ1-1): DGGITQSPKYLFRKEGQNVTLSCEQNLNHDAMYWYRQDPGQGLRLIYYSQIVNDFQKGDIAEGYSVSREKKESFPLTVTSAQKNPTAFYLCASRTMTGETEAFFGQGTRLTVV.

This clone showed up just a few times. This rearrangement joins TRBV18 to TRBJ1-1; a weak D match, TRBD1 (6 bases). Germline V CDR1 and CDR2: KGHSH, LQKENI. The V end was cut by 3 bases, the J end by 5 bases, with 19 bases between. The CDR3 length is 16 residues. The CDR3 region is CASSPPGGRVSTEAFF. The CDR3 DNA follows: TGTGCCAGCTCACCCCCCGGGGGGCGCGTGTCGACTGAAGCTTTCTTT.

V and J are TRBV6-1 and TRBJ2-7, with a tentative D call TRBD2 (6 bases). Trimming pared 3 bases from V and 3 bases from J, leaving 6 bases between. This CDR3 has 12 amino acids. Germline V gene sequence: CDR1 MNHNS, CDR2 SASEGT. The CDR3 reads CASSEGGYEQYF. The CDR3 coding sequence is TGTGCCAGCAGTGAGGGAGGCTACGAGCAGTACTTC.

The chain joins TRBV7-2 to TRBJ2-7; D is unclear. There are 14 residues in the CDR3. Deletions cut 3 bases from V and 0 bases from J, with 9 bases between. Germline V CDR1 and CDR2: SGHTA, FQGNSA. CDR3 nucleotide sequence: TGTGCCAGCAGCTTTCGGTCGAGCTCCTACGAGCAGTACTTC. Its translation is CASSFRSSSYEQYF.